The 17 T cell receptor beta chains below were found in one sample sequenced in a study of technical replicates of blood from a handful of donors. The data were produced by immunoSEQ multiplex PCR, yet TCRdb's version contains in-frame clones alone and is incomplete. The sample consists of more than 65,000 clones, roughly 92% of them appearing once. The sequenced material came from T cells isolated from PBMCs. The receptor source for this set is a human donor in good health.

The chain employs TRBV14 and TRBJ1-2, with D possibly being TRBD1 (6 bases). CDR3 length: 15 amino acids. CDR1 and CDR2 (germline): SGHDN, FVKESK. The V end lost 1 base, the J end lost 4 bases, and 13 bases lay between the germline ends. Here the CDR3 DNA reads TGTGCCAGCAGCCAAGTTACAGGGTCGGGCTATGGCTACACCTTC. Protein sequence: CASSQVTGSGYGYTF.

The chain is built from TRBV15 and TRBJ1-5; 8 bases are shared with TRBD1. The germline V gene encodes CDR1 LNHNV and CDR2 YYDKDF (reference sequence). This CDR3 contains 13 residues. After removal of 4 bases from V and 7 bases from J, the junction contained 3 bases not matched to a gene. CDR3 protein: CATSMTGAQPQHF. As DNA, the CDR3 is TGTGCCACCAGCATGACAGGGGCCCAGCCCCAGCATTTT.

The genes are TRBV6-5 and TRBJ1-3; maybe TRBD1 (5 bases). There are 14 residues in the CDR3. The germline V gene has CDR1 MNHEY and CDR2 SVGAGI. V lost 7 bases to trimming and J lost 4 bases, with 14 bases between them. The CDR3 sequence is CASTVGGIGNTIYF. The CDR3 DNA is TGTGCCAGCACCGTTGGGGGGATAGGAAACACCATATATTTT.

The rearrangement links TRBV15 to TRBJ1-1; D gene ambiguous. V dropped 0 bases and J dropped 1 base, with 6 bases sitting between them. The CDR3 covers 14 residues. Per germline, CDR1 LNHNV and CDR2 YYDKDF (reference sequence). CDR3 protein: CATSRDLSNTEAFF. CDR3 in DNA: TGTGCCACCAGCAGAGATCTTTCGAACACTGAAGCTTTCTTT.

The chain's CDR3 is CASSEAGNYGYTF. As DNA, the CDR3 is TGTGCCAGCAGTGAGGCAGGGAACTATGGCTACACCTTC. The chain carries TRBV25-1 and TRBJ1-2; a possible D gene is TRBD1 (5 bases). This CDR3 is built from 13 residues. Germline V gene data show CDR1 as MGHDK and CDR2 as SYGVNS. Trimming pared 3 bases from V and 2 bases from J, leaving 7 bases between.

The V call is TRBV30, the J call TRBJ2-7; 7 bases are shared with TRBD1. J gave up 2 bases and V 0 bases, and 4 bases lay outside the gene matches. Germline CDR1 reads GTSNPN; CDR2 reads SVGIG (reference sequence). The CDR3 has 14 amino acids. In DNA form, the CDR3 reads TGTGCCTGGAGTGTGACAGGGTCCCCCTACGAGCAGTACTTC. Its translation: CAWSVTGSPYEQYF.

The chain joins TRBV7-9 to TRBJ2-1; D is possibly TRBD1 (6 bases). V dropped 5 bases and J dropped 7 bases, with 15 bases sitting between them. CDR3 size: 14 residues. Germline V gene sequence: CDR1 SEHNR, CDR2 FQNEAQ (reference sequence). The CDR3 loop is CASSAYRELNEQFF. The CDR3 DNA follows: TGTGCCAGCAGCGCCTACAGGGAACTTAATGAGCAGTTCTTC.

The V and J genes are TRBV4-2 and TRBJ2-3; TRBD2 matches 10 bases. Germline CDR1 reads LGHNA; CDR2 reads YNFKEQ. There are 18 residues in the CDR3. Trimming cost V 0 bases and J 4 bases; bases outside gene matches: 10. The CDR3 is CASSQDLAGVGGPDTQYF. The CDR3 DNA sequence: TGTGCCAGCAGCCAAGACCTAGCGGGAGTTGGGGGTCCAGATACGCAGTATTTT.

This clone is a singleton in its sample. The CDR3 here is CASSVDLAGGPGQETQYF. CDR3 in DNA: TGTGCCAGCAGCGTAGACCTAGCGGGAGGCCCCGGACAAGAGACCCAGTACTTC. This chain uses TRBV9 with TRBJ2-5, with 11 bases lining up with TRBD2. CDR1 SGDLS and CDR2 YYNGEE come from the germline V gene. This CDR3 is 18 amino acids long. Trimming took 0 bases from V and 2 from J; bases not matched to a gene: 9.

The genes are TRBV6-1 and TRBJ1-2, with TRBD1 identical over 7 bases. The CDR3 totals 17 residues. V shed 3 bases and J 4 bases; nucleotides not matched to a gene: 14. CDR1 and CDR2 (germline): MNHNS, SASEGT. The CDR3 loop is CASSDYTEEGASYGYTF. The CDR3 coding sequence is TGTGCCAGCAGTGACTACACCGAGGAGGGGGCGAGCTATGGCTACACCTTC.

This chain uses TRBV18 with TRBJ2-3; 12 bases line up with TRBD2. V was clipped by 4 bases and J by 3 bases; unmatched bases: 5. From germline, CDR1 is KGHSH and CDR2 LQKENI. The CDR3 length is 16 residues. The CDR3 reads CASSRGTSGLTDTQYF. CDR3 DNA sequence: TGTGCCAGCTCACGAGGGACTAGCGGGCTTACAGATACGCAGTATTTT.

The rearrangement links TRBV28 to TRBJ2-7; TRBD1 aligns across 7 bases. The CDR3 length is 18 residues. Trimming removed 5 bases from V and 5 bases from J; junction bases left unmatched: 21. From germline, CDR1 is MDHEN and CDR2 SYDVKM. CDR3 sequence reads: CASSPLQALRQGSNEQYF. CDR3 DNA: TGTGCCAGCAGTCCCCTCCAGGCTCTCAGACAGGGTTCCAACGAGCAGTACTTC.

This chain connects TRBV28 to TRBJ2-7; 7 nucleotides line up with TRBD1. With 11 bases clipped from V and 5 bases from J, the junction kept 9 bases outside the gene matches. Germline V gene lookup returns CDR1 MDHEN and CDR2 SYDVKM. The CDR3 contains 12 residues. CDR3 amino acids: CAAQGSYDEQYF. The CDR3 nucleotides are TGTGCCGCACAGGGGTCTTATGACGAGCAGTACTTC.

J is TRBJ2-2 and V is TRBV9, with 7 positions matching TRBD1. The germline CDR1 and CDR2 sequences are SGDLS and YYNGEE. The CDR3 contains 14 residues. V shed 4 bases, J shed 7 bases, and the junction held 7 bases outside the gene matches. The CDR3 protein is CASSPNTGDGELFF. DNA for the CDR3: TGTGCCAGCAGCCCGAATACAGGGGACGGGGAGCTGTTTTTT.

The chain recombines TRBV6-1 with TRBJ2-7; 7 bases are shared with TRBD2. This CDR3 comprises 14 residues. Germline V lookup: CDR1 MNHNS, CDR2 SASEGT. V lost 7 bases to trimming and J lost 3 bases; unmatched junction nucleotides: 9. This CDR3 reads CASNIGGRGYEQYF. In DNA form, the CDR3 reads TGTGCCAGCAATATTGGAGGGAGGGGCTACGAGCAGTACTTC.

The V gene is TRBV6-1, the J gene TRBJ1-1, with 11 nucleotides matching TRBD1. The ends lost 11 bases at V and 7 bases at J; junction bases unmatched: 9. This CDR3 is 13 amino acids long. In germline, CDR1 is MNHNS, CDR2 SASEGT. The CDR3 loop is CAGGQGETIEAFF. CDR3 nucleotides: TGTGCCGGGGGACAGGGGGAGACTATTGAAGCTTTCTTT.

The chain employs TRBV10-3 and TRBJ2-3; 13 bases are shared with TRBD2. V was pared by 5 bases and J by 0 bases, with 8 bases of the junction left unmatched. There are 18 residues in the CDR3. CDR1 ENHRY and CDR2 SYGVKD come from the germline V gene. In nucleotides, the CDR3 is TGTGCCATCAGTAGAGCCGGGACTAGCGGGACTAGCACAGATACGCAGTATTTT. Translating gives CAISRAGTSGTSTDTQYF.